Below, 2 T cell receptor beta chains from the same sample are listed, as sequenced in a study of T cell changes during pregnancy in multiple sclerosis. Libraries were prepared by immunoSEQ multiplex PCR; TCRdb keeps only in-frame clonotypes and omits some of them. The table lists over 35,000 clones, 94% of them singletons. Here the sequenced sample was CD4+ T cells from peripheral blood mononuclear cells, taken in the second trimester of pregnancy. Receptor source: a female donor with multiple sclerosis, enrolled in a pregnancy study.

The chain couples TRBV2 to TRBJ1-2; TRBD1 matches 7 bases. This CDR3 comprises 13 residues. V was pared by 4 bases and J by 4 bases, with 3 bases of the junction left unmatched. CDR1 and CDR2 from the germline V gene are SNHLY and FYNNEI. The CDR3 loop reads CASSGQGGYGYTF. DNA for the CDR3: TGTGCCAGCAGTGGACAGGGCGGCTATGGCTACACCTTC.

The DNA for the CDR3 is TGTGCCAGTAGTATAGGGACTCTAGCCAAAAACATTCAGTACTTC. Its translation: CASSIGTLAKNIQYF. The V and J genes are TRBV19 and TRBJ2-4; a weak D match, TRBD2 (5 bases). Germline V gene data show CDR1 as LNHDA and CDR2 as SQIVND (reference sequence). The CDR3 sequence is 15 residues long. Deletions cut 1 base from V and 0 bases from J, with 7 bases between. Full variable domain (outside the CDR3, taken from reference TRBV19 and TRBJ2-4): DGGITQSPKYLFRKEGQNVTLSCEQNLNHDAMYWYRQDPGQGLRLIYYSQIVNDFQKGDIAEGYSVSREKKESFPLTVTSAQKNPTAFYLCASSIGTLAKNIQYFGAGTRLSVL.